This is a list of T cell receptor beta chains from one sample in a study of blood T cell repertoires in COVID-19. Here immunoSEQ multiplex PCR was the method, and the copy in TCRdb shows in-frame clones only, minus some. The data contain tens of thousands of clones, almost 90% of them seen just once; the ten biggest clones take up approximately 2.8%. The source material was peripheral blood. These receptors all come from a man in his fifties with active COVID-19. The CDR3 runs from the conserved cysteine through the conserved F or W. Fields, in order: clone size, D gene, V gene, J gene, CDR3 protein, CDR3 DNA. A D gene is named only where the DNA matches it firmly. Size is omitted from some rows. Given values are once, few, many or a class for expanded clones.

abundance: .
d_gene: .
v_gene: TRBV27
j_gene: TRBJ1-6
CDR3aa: CASSLQGHGFSPLHF
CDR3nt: TGTGCCAGCAGTTTACAGGGGCACGGGTTTTCACCCCTCCACTTT

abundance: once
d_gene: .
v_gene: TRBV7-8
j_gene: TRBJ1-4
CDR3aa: CASSPNRFNEKLFF
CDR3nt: TGTGCCAGCAGCCCAAACAGATTTAATGAAAAACTGTTTTTT

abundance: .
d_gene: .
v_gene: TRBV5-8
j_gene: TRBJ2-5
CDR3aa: CASSLYSTQETQYF
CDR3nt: TGTGCCAGCAGCTTGTACAGTACACAAGAGACCCAGTACTTC

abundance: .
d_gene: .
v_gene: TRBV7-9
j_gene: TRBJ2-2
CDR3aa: CASSFRTVNTGELFF
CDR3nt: TGTGCCAGCAGCTTTAGGACTGTGAACACCGGGGAGCTGTTTTTT

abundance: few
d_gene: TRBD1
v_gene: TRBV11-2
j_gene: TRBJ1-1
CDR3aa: CASSFRIRQGGTEAFF
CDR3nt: TGTGCCAGCAGCTTTCGAATCCGACAGGGCGGCACTGAAGCTTTCTTT

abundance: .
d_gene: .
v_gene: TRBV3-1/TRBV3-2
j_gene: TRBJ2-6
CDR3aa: CASSHRTGFLTF
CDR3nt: TGTGCCAGCAGCCACAGGACGGGATTTCTGACTTTC

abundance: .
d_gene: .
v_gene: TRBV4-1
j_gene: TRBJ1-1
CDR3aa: CASSPFYRSTEAFF
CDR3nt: TGCGCCAGCAGCCCCTTCTATCGGAGCACTGAAGCTTTCTTT

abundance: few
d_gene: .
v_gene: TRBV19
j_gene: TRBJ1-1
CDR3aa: CASSIDPPAGIRTEAFF
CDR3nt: TGTGCCAGTAGTATAGATCCCCCGGCAGGGATAAGGACTGAAGCTTTCTTT

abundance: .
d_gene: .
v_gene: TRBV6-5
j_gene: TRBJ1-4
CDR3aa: CASSYSRPPQKLFF
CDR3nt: TGTGCCAGCAGTTACTCCAGGCCTCCACAAAAACTGTTTTTT

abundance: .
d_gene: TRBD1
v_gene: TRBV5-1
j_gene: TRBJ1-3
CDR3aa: CASSQGQGRNTIYF
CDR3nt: TGCGCCAGCAGTCAGGGACAGGGTAGAAACACCATATATTTT

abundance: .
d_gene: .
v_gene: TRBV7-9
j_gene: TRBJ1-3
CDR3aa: CASSSGSGNTIYF
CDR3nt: TGTGCCAGCAGCTCGGGATCTGGAAACACCATATATTTT

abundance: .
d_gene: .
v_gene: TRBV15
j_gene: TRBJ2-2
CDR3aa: CATSRDIGSAGELFF
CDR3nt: TGTGCCACCAGCAGAGATATCGGTTCCGCCGGGGAGCTGTTTTTT

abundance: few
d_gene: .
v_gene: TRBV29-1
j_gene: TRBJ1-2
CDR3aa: CSVSRQNYGYTF
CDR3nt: TGCAGCGTATCGCGACAGAACTATGGCTACACCTTC

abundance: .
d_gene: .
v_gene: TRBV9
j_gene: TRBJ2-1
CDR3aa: CASSPTGNVVQFF
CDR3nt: TGTGCCAGCAGCCCCACAGGGAACGTTGTGCAGTTCTTC

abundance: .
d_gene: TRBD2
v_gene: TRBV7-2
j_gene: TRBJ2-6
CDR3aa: CASSPREGGANVLTF
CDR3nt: TGTGCCAGCAGCCCCCGGGAGGGTGGGGCCAACGTCCTGACTTTC

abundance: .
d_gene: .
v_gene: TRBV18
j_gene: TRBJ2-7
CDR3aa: CASSRTGSYEQYF
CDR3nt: TGTGCCAGCTCACGAACGGGTTCCTACGAGCAGTACTTC

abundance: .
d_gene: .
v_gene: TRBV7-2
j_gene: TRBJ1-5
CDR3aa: CASSLSNQPQHF
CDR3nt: TGTGCCAGCAGCTTGTCAAATCAGCCCCAGCATTTT

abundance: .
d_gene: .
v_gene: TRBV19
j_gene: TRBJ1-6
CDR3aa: CASSLGNDRGNSPLHF
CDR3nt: TGTGCCAGTAGTTTGGGTAATGACCGGGGTAATTCACCCCTCCACTTT

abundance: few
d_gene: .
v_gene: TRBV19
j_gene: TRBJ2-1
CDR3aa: CASSITEFSYNEQFF
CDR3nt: TGTGCCAGTAGTATAACTGAGTTTAGCTACAATGAGCAGTTCTTC

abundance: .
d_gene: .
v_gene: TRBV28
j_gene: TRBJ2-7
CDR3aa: CATLGGEQYF
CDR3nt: TGTGCCACCCTGGGAGGCGAGCAGTACTTC

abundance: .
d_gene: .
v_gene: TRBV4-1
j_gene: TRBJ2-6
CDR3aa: CASSQARGSGANVLTF
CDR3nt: TGCGCCAGCAGCCAAGCAAGGGGTTCTGGGGCCAACGTCCTGACTTTC

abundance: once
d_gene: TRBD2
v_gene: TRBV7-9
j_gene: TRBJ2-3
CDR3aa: CASSFRGGATDTQYF
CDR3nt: TGTGCCAGCAGTTTTCGCGGGGGGGCCACAGATACGCAGTATTTT